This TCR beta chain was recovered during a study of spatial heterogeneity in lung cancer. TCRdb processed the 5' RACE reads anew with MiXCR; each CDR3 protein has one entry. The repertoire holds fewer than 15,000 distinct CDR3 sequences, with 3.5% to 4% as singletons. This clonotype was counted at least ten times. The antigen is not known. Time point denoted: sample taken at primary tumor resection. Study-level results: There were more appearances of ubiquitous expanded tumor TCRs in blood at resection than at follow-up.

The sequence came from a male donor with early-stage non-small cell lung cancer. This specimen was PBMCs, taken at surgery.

The CDR3 bases are TGCAGTGCTACGGGTGTGACTAATGAAAAACTGTTTTTT. Translation gives CSATGVTNEKLFF. The J gene is TRBJ1-4, the V gene TRBV20-1; D is unresolved. The V end was cut by 4 bases, the J end by 2 bases, with 8 bases between. This CDR3 has 13 amino acids. The germline V gene encodes CDR1 DFQATT and CDR2 SNEGSKA (reference sequence).